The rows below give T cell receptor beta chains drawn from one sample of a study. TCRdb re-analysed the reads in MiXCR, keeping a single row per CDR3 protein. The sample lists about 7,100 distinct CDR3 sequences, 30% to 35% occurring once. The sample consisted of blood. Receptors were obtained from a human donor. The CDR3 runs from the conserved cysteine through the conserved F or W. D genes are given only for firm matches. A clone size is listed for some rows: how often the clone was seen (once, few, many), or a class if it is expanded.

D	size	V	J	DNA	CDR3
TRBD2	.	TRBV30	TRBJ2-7	TGTGCCTGGAGGACTAGCGGAGGCTCCTACGAGCAGTACTTC	CAWRTSGGSYEQYF
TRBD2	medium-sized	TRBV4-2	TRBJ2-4	TGTGCCAGCAGCCAACCTTCCTTAGCGGGAGGGCTGAACATTCAGTACTTC	CASSQPSLAGGLNIQYF
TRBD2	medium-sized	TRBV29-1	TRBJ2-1	TGCAGCGTTGAAGGACTAGCGGGAGTTGGGAACAATGAGCAGTTCTTC	CSVEGLAGVGNNEQFF
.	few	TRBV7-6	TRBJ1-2	TGTGCCAGCAGCCCCCCTACGGCAGGCGCCTATGGCTACACCTTC	CASSPPTAGAYGYTF
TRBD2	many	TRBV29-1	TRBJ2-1	TGCAGCGTGACGACTAGCGGAACCTACAATGAGCAGTTCTTC	CSVTTSGTYNEQFF
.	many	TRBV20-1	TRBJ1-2	TGCAGTGCCCGAAACCGGGACAACTATGGCTACACCTTC	CSARNRDNYGYTF
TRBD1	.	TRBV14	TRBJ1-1	TGTGCCAGCTCACTACAGGGGTTTGGCACTGAAGCTTTCTTT	CASSLQGFGTEAFF
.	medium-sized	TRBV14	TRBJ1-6	TGTGCCAGCAGCCAAGCCTCGAATTCACCCCTCCACTTT	CASSQASNSPLHF
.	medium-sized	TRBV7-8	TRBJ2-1	TGTGCCAGCAGGTCCCGGGGCTCCTACAATGAGCAGTTCTTC	CASRSRGSYNEQFF
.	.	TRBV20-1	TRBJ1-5	TGCAGTGCTAGAGAGGGTGGGGGCAATCAGCCCCAGCATTTT	CSAREGGGNQPQHF
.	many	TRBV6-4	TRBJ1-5	TGTGCCTCATCGGCACTTGCGGGCAATCAGCCCCAGCATTTT	CASSALAGNQPQHF
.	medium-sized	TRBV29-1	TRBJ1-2	TGCAGCGTTGATTCGGCTACTTTGGGCTACACCTTC	CSVDSATLGYTF
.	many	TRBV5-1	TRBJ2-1	TGCGCCAGCAGCTTTGGGTCGGGCAATGAGCAGTTCTTC	CASSFGSGNEQFF
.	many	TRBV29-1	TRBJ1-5	TGCAGCGTCAGCGGTGGGGGAGGAAATCAGCCCCAGCATTTT	CSVSGGGGNQPQHF
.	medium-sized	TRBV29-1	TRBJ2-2	TGCAGCGTTGGATCGAACACCGGGGAGCTGTTTTTT	CSVGSNTGELFF
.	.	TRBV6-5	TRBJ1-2	TGTGCCAGCAGTTATAGGACAGCACACTATGGCTACACCTTC	CASSYRTAHYGYTF
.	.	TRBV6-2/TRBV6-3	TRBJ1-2	TGTGCCAGCAGTTCGATAAGCGGCGCCATGGAGGGCTACACCTTC	CASSSISGAMEGYTF
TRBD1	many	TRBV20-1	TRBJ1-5	TGCAGTGTCGGCCGGGACAGGGATCAGCCCCAGCATTTT	CSVGRDRDQPQHF
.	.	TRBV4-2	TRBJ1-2	TGTGCCAGCAGCCAAGATCTAGGCGGTTGGTCTGGCTACACCTTC	CASSQDLGGWSGYTF
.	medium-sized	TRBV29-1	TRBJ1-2	TGCAGCGTTGAGCTTAGGGGCTATGGCTACACCTTC	CSVELRGYGYTF
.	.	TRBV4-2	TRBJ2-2	TGTGCCAGCAGCCAACAGACCGGGGAGCTGTTTTTT	CASSQQTGELFF
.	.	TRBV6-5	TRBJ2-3	TGTGCCAGCAGTTCGATAAGCGGCCGCCATGGAGGGGGCACAGATACGCAGTATTTT	CASSSISGRHGGGTDTQYF
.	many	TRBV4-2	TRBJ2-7	TGTGCCAGCAGCCAAGAAAAGAACTCGTTAGAGGAGCAGTACTTC	CASSQEKNSLEEQYF
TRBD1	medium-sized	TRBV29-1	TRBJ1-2	TGCAGCGTCGCCAGACAGGGGGCAGAAGGCTACACCTTC	CSVARQGAEGYTF
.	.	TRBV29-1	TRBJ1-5	TGCAGCGTTGAAGATGGGACTGGCAATCAGCCCCAGCATTTT	CSVEDGTGNQPQHF
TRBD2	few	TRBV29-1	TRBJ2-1	TGCAGCGTTGAAGGGTCGGGAGGGCTGTACAATGAGCAGTTCTTC	CSVEGSGGLYNEQFF
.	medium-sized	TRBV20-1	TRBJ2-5	TGCAGTGCTTCCTCAGATGAGACCCAGTACTTC	CSASSDETQYF
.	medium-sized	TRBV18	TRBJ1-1	TGTGCCAGCTCACCCCGTGGAGGGGCTGAGGCTGAAGCTTTCTTT	CASSPRGGAEAEAFF
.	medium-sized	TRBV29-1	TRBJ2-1	TGCAGCGTTGATCGTATTGGTAATGAGCAGTTCTTC	CSVDRIGNEQFF
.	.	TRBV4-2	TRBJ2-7	TGTGCCAGCAGCCAAGATAGGGAGCAGTACTTC	CASSQDREQYF
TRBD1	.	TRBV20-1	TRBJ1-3	TGCAGTGCTAGACCTCCCGGACAGGGGTATCCGTACTCTGGAAACACCATATATTTT	CSARPPGQGYPYSGNTIYF
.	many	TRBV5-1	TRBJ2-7	TGCGCCAGCAGCTCCCGGGGAGGGGGCCGCTCCTACGAGCAGTACTTC	CASSSRGGGRSYEQYF
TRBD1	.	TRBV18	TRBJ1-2	TGTGCCAGCTCACCACGGGACAGGGAGGACTACACCTTC	CASSPRDREDYTF
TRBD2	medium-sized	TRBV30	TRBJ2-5	TGTGCCTGGAGTGGAAACGTAGCGGGAAAAGAGACCCAGTACTTC	CAWSGNVAGKETQYF
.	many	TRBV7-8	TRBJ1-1	TGTGCCAGCAGCTTAGCACGGGGAGTGAACACTGAAGCTTTCTTT	CASSLARGVNTEAFF
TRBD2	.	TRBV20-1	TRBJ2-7	TGCAGTGCTAGCGTCGCCCTAGCGGGCGGAGCCTACGAGCAGTACTTC	CSASVALAGGAYEQYF
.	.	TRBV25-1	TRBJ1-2	TGTGCCAGCAGTGAATCCTGGGGTGGCTACACCTTC	CASSESWGGYTF
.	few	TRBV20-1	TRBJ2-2	TGCAGTGCCGAAGGACAGAACACCGGGGAGCTGTTTTTT	CSAEGQNTGELFF
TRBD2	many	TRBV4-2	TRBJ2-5	TGTGCCAGCAGCCCCGGCGGGGGACAAGAGACCCAGTACTTC	CASSPGGGQETQYF
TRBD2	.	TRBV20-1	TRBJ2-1	TGCAGTGCTGGGGCTCTTTTAGCGGGAGCTTTAGATGAGCAGTTCTTC	CSAGALLAGALDEQFF
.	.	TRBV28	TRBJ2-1	TGTGCCAGCAGTTTAAGGGGCCGGGGCTCATATAAGGGGCAGTTCTTC	CASSLRGRGSYKGQFF
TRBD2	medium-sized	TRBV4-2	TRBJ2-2	TGTGCCAGCAGCCACAGATCTAGCGGGATTACCGGGGAGCTGTTTTTT	CASSHRSSGITGELFF
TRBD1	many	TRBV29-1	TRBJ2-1	TGCAGCGTTTCAGGGGGCGCTGGAAATGAGCAGTTCTTC	CSVSGGAGNEQFF
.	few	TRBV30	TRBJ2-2	TGTGCCTGGAGCGGATGGGACAGGGAGCTGTTTTTT	CAWSGWDRELFF
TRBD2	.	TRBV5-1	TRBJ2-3	TGCGCCAGCAGCCCCTTAGCGGGAGTTATAGATACGCAGTATTTT	CASSPLAGVIDTQYF
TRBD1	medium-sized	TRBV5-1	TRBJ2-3	TGCGCCAGCAGCGTAATACAGGGGACCCCAGATACGCAGTATTTT	CASSVIQGTPDTQYF
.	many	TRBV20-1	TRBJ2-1	TGCAGTGCTGGGGACCTCACGGGCGATGAGCAGTTCTTC	CSAGDLTGDEQFF
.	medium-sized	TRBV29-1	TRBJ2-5	TGCAGCGTCGCCGCCAGGTTTCGGGAGACCCAGTACTTC	CSVAARFRETQYF
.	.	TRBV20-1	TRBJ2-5	TGCAGTTCGATAAGCGGCCGCCATGGAGGGACCCAGTACTTC	CSSISGRHGGTQYF
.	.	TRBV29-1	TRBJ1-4	TGCAGCGGCCGCCATGGAGGGAGGAGGGAAAAACTGTTTTTT	CSGRHGGRREKLFF
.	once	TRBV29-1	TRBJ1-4	TGCAGCGTTGAAGAGGCCGCCATGGGAGAAAAACTGTTTTTT	CSVEEAAMGEKLFF
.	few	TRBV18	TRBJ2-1	TGTGCCAGCTCCTCCCTCTCCTACAATGAGCAGTTCTTC	CASSSLSYNEQFF
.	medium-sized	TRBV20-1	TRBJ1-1	TGCAGTGCTAGTCAGGCGATGAACACTGAAGCTTTCTTT	CSASQAMNTEAFF
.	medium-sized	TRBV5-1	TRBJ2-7	TGCGCCAGCAGCTTGGTGCAGGGAATCTACGAGCAGTACTTC	CASSLVQGIYEQYF
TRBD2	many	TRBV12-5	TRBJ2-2	TGTGCTAGTGGTTGGAGACTAGCGGGAGTTGCCGGGGAGCTGTTTTTT	CASGWRLAGVAGELFF
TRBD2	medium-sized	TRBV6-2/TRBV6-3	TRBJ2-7	TGTGCCAGCAGTAGGGACTACCGAACCTACGAGCAGTACTTC	CASSRDYRTYEQYF
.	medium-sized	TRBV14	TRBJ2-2	TGTGCCAGCAGCCAAGGGGGCGCGAACACCGGGGAGCTGTTTTTT	CASSQGGANTGELFF
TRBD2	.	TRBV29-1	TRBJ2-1	TGCAGCGTTGGGGGGGACCGACGGGAGGGATTCCACAATGAGCAGTTCTTC	CSVGGDRREGFHNEQFF